This TCR beta chain originates from a study of patients and donors after allogeneic stem cell transplantation. This clonotype has only a few counts. TCRdb used MiXCR to reprocess the RT-PCR reads, holding one entry per CDR3 protein. The sample records about 960,000 distinct CDR3 sequences, roughly 18% being singletons. V shed 6 bases and J 3 bases; nucleotides not matched to a gene: 7. Germline V gene sequence: CDR1 MNHEY, CDR2 SMNVEV (reference sequence). The CDR3 extends over 14 amino acids. The receptor's source is a human donor who was either an allogeneic HSCT recipient or a stem cell or donor lymphocyte infusion donor (not recorded which). It is not recorded whose cells these are; they may come from a transplant donor. Sequences were obtained from blood, either unsorted or a sorted T cell fraction (not recorded which). The chain is built from TRBV27 and TRBJ1-2; 7 bases are a match to TRBD1. The CDR3: CASSLQQGYYGYTF. For the CDR3, the DNA is TGTGCCAGCAGCCTACAACAGGGGTACTATGGCTACACCTTC.